Listed below are T cell receptor beta chains from one sample, sequenced in a study of T-cell reconstitution after alpha-beta-depleted transplantation in children. From the PCR reads, TCRdb called clonotypes with MiXCR, one entry per CDR3 protein. The profile shows 190,000 or so distinct CDR3 sequences, approximately 7% of them singletons. The specimen comprised PBMCs from the stem cell graft donor, sampled from the stem cell graft. Receptors originate from a human donor who donated a stem cell graft to a child with Wiskott-Aldrich syndrome. The CDR3 runs from the conserved cysteine through the conserved F or W. D genes are given only for firm matches. Size tells how often a clone was seen (once, few, many) or the class of an expanded clone, and some rows leave it out.

d_call | clone_size | j_call | v_call | cdr3_nt | cdr3_aa
TRBD2 | many | TRBJ2-3 | TRBV4-3 | TGCGCCAGCAGCCAAGATGGGTATAGGCGGGAGGACGGGGATACGCAGTATTTT | CASSQDGYRREDGDTQYF
- | many | TRBJ1-5 | TRBV7-2 | TGTGCCAGCAGCTTAGGGGACCTTCGGGGCAATCAGCCCCAGCATTTT | CASSLGDLRGNQPQHF
TRBD2 | - | TRBJ2-3 | TRBV5-6 | TGTGCCAGCAAGTCCCTCGGGGGGAACACAGATACGCAGTATTTT | CASKSLGGNTDTQYF
- | many | TRBJ1-1 | TRBV29-1 | TGCAGCGTGAACACTGAAGCTTTCTTT | CSVNTEAFF
- | - | TRBJ1-2 | TRBV12-3/TRBV12-4 | TGTGCCAGCAGTTTAGAAGGACGGGGGGGCTACACCTTC | CASSLEGRGGYTF
- | few | TRBJ1-1 | TRBV7-9 | TGTGCCAGCAGCTTAGCAGGGACGAGGACTGAAGCTTTCTTT | CASSLAGTRTEAFF
TRBD1 | many | TRBJ1-1 | TRBV12-3/TRBV12-4 | TGTGCCAGCAGTTTTCCCGAAGGGGGCAGGGTGATTGCTTTCTTT | CASSFPEGGRVIAFF
- | many | TRBJ2-1 | TRBV6-5 | TGTGCCAGCAGTTACTCCTCCTCGGGACACAGGTACAATGAGCAGTTCTTC | CASSYSSSGHRYNEQFF
- | - | TRBJ2-7 | TRBV12-3/TRBV12-4 | TGTGCCAGCAGTTTGGGCAGGGGCCCCTCCTACGAGCAGTACTTC | CASSLGRGPSYEQYF
TRBD1 | many | TRBJ1-5 | TRBV12-3/TRBV12-4 | TGTGCCAGCAGTTTGGACAGGGGGGCATCGCCCCAGCATTTT | CASSLDRGASPQHF
- | - | TRBJ2-3 | TRBV7-8 | TGTGCCAGCTTTTGGAGGGTGATCACAGATACGCAGTATTTT | CASFWRVITDTQYF
- | many | TRBJ1-1 | TRBV10-3 | TGTGCCATCGGCCGGGGGGCGCGAACTGAAGCTTTCTTT | CAIGRGARTEAFF
- | few | TRBJ2-1 | TRBV5-5 | TGTGCCAGCAGCCATGAGCGGGCGACCTACAATGAGCAGTTCTTC | CASSHERATYNEQFF
- | - | TRBJ2-2 | TRBV7-6 | TGTGCCAGCAGCTTAGCGCCGGGGACCGGGGAGCTGTTTTTT | CASSLAPGTGELFF
- | few | TRBJ1-3 | TRBV14 | TGTGCCAGCAGCCAAGCGTACGGGGGGCGTAGAAACACCATATATTTT | CASSQAYGGRRNTIYF
- | - | TRBJ2-7 | TRBV5-6 | TGTGCCAGCAGCCCAAATGGACAGTTCTACGAGCAGTACTTC | CASSPNGQFYEQYF
TRBD1 | few | TRBJ2-7 | TRBV27 | TGTGCCAGCAGTTCAACCATGACAGGGGCCGGCGAGCAGTACTTC | CASSSTMTGAGEQYF
TRBD2 | many | TRBJ2-2 | TRBV24-1 | TGTGCCACCAAGGATGAAGGACTAGCGGATGCCGGGGAGCTGTTTTTT | CATKDEGLADAGELFF
- | few | TRBJ2-1 | TRBV18 | TGTGCCAGTTCCAAACCAGGCTATGAGCAGTTCTTC | CASSKPGYEQFF
- | many | TRBJ1-2 | TRBV6-1 | TGTGCCAGCAGTGAGAACTCTAACTATGGCTACACCTTC | CASSENSNYGYTF
- | many | TRBJ1-1 | TRBV7-9 | TGTGCCAGCAGCTCCGGTGGGGCCTTGAACACTGAAGCTTTCTTT | CASSSGGALNTEAFF
- | - | TRBJ2-6 | TRBV7-2 | TGTGCCAGCAGCTTCACAGGGCCTGGGGCCAACGTCCTGACTTTC | CASSFTGPGANVLTF
- | few | TRBJ2-2 | TRBV7-2 | TGTGCCAGCAGCTTAGTCGGCGGGGTGAACACCGGGGAGCTGTTTTTT | CASSLVGGVNTGELFF
TRBD1 | many | TRBJ2-3 | TRBV28 | TGTGCCAGCAGGATTGACAGGGGAACAGATACGCAGTATTTT | CASRIDRGTDTQYF
- | many | TRBJ1-1 | TRBV5-1 | TGCGCCAGCAGCTTGGAACGGGTTGCGAACACTGAAGCTTTCTTT | CASSLERVANTEAFF
TRBD2 | many | TRBJ2-1 | TRBV5-1 | TGCGCCAGCAGCTTGGAGCCCCCGGGACTAGCGGATTACAATGAGCAGTTCTTC | CASSLEPPGLADYNEQFF
- | once | TRBJ2-3 | TRBV20-1 | TGCTGTGCTATAAGACCAGGGACCGGAGGGACAGATACGCAGTATTTT | CCAIRPGTGGTDTQYF
- | few | TRBJ2-7 | TRBV29-1 | TGCAGCGTTGTGAGCTCCTACGAGCAGTACTTC | CSVVSSYEQYF
- | many | TRBJ1-1 | TRBV3-1 | TGTGCCAGCAGCCATGAACTTGGTCGGGGGAACACTGAAGCTTTCTTT | CASSHELGRGNTEAFF
- | many | TRBJ1-5 | TRBV9 | TGTGCCAGCAGCGCGCCGGATCAGCCCCAGCATTTT | CASSAPDQPQHF
- | many | TRBJ1-2 | TRBV7-9 | TGTGCCAGCAGCTTAGAGGCAGCCCCCCTATATGGCTACACCTTC | CASSLEAAPLYGYTF